The 3 T cell receptor beta chains in this list originate from one sample, sequenced in a study of T cell responses to AZD1222 COVID-19 vaccine. The data were produced by immunoSEQ multiplex PCR, yet TCRdb's version contains in-frame clones alone and is incomplete. Of approximately 77,000 clones in the sample, roughly nine tenths were seen once. The sequences come from peripheral blood, collected 28 days after the second AZD1222 dose. The receptors derive from an adult who received the AZD1222 COVID-19 vaccine.

This chain joins TRBV19 and TRBJ2-3; the match to TRBD2 covers 7 bases. Germline CDR1 reads LNHDA; CDR2 reads SQIVND (reference sequence). V trimming: 5 bases; J trimming: 4 bases; junction bases outside the gene matches: 6. This CDR3 is built from 14 residues. The CDR3 DNA follows: TGTGCCAGTAGTTTCCGCGGGAGTGCAGATACGCAGTATTTT. Translated, it gives CASSFRGSADTQYF.

V and J are TRBV5-6 and TRBJ2-3; 9 positions match TRBD2. The V segment lost 0 bases and the J segment 3 bases; nucleotides outside the gene matches: 8. The CDR3 contains 17 residues. CDR1 is SGHDT, CDR2 YYEEEE, per germline. CDR3 bases: TGTGCCAGCAGCTTGGTAGCGGGAGCGATCGAAACAGATACGCAGTATTTT. It is translated as CASSLVAGAIETDTQYF.

V usage is TRBV7-7 and J usage is TRBJ2-7; TRBD2 matches at 9 bases. From germline, CDR1 is SSHAT and CDR2 FNYEAQ (reference sequence). V lost 3 bases, J lost 5 bases, and 5 bases stayed unmatched. This CDR3 has 14 amino acids. The CDR3 protein is CASSFGTSSDEQYF. The CDR3 DNA sequence: TGTGCCAGCAGCTTTGGGACTAGCAGCGACGAGCAGTACTTC.